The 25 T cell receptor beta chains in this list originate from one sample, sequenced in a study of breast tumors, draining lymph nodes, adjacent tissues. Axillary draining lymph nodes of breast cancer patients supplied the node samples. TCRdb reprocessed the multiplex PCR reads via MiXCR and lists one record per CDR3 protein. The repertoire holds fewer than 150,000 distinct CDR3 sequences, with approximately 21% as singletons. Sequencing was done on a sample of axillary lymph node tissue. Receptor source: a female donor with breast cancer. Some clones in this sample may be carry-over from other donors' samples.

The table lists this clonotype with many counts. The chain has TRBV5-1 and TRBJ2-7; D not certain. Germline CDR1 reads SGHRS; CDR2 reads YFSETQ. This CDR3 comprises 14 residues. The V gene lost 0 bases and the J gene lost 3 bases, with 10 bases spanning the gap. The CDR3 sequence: CASSLEGSYYEQYF. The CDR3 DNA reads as TGCGCCAGCAGCTTGGAAGGCAGTTACTACGAGCAGTACTTC. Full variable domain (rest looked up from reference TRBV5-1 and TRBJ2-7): KAGVTQTPRYLIKTRGQQVTLSCSPISGHRSVSWYQQTPGQGLQFLFEYFSETQRNKGNFPGRFSGRQFSNSRSEMNVSTLELGDSALYLCASSLEGSYYEQYFGPGTRLTVT.

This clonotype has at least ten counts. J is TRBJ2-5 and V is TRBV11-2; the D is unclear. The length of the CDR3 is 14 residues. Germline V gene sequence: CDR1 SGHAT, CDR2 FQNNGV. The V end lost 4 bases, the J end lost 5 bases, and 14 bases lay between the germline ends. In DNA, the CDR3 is TGTGCCAGCAGCTCCCCCAGCCCCAAGGAGACCCAGTACTTC. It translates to CASSSPSPKETQYF. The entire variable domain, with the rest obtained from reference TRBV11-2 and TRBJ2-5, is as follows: EAGVAQSPRYKIIEKRQSVAFWCNPISGHATLYWYQQILGQGPKLLIQFQNNGVVDDSQLPKDRFSAERLKGVDSTLKIQPAKLEDSAVYLCASSSPSPKETQYFGPGTRLLVL.

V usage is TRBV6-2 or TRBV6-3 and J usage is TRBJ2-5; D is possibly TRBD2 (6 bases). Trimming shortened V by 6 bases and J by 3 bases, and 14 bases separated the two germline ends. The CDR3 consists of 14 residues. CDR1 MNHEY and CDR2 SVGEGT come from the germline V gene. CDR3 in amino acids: CASSPNRGKETQYF. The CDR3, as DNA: TGTGCCAGCAGCCCCAACCGGGGGAAAGAGACCCAGTACTTC.

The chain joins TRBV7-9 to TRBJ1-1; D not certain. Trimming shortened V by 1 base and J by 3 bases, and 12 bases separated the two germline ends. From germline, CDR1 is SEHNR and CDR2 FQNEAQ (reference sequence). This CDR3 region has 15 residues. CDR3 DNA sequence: TGTGCCAGCAGCTTAGGTGGTCTGGCGGACACTGAAGCTTTCTTT. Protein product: CASSLGGLADTEAFF.

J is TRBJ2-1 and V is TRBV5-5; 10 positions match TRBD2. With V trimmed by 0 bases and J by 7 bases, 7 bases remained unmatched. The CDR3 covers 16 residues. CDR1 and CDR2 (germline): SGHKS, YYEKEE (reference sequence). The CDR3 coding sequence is TGTGCCAGCAGCTTGGCCCTAGCGGGAGAGGTTAATGAGCAGTTCTTC. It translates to CASSLALAGEVNEQFF.

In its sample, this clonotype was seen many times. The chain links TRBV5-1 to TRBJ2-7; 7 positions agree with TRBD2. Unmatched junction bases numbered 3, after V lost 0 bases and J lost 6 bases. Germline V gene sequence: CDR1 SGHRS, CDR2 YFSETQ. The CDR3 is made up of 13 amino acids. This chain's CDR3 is CASSLGVAGEQYF. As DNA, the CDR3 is TGCGCCAGCAGCTTGGGGGTAGCGGGCGAGCAGTACTTC.

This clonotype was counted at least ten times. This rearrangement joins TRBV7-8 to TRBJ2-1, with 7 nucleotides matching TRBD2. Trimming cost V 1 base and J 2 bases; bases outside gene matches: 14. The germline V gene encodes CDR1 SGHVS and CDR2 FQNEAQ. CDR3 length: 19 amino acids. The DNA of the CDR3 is TGTGCCAGCAGCTTAGGGGTGGAGGTGAGGCTAGCGGCCTACAATGAGCAGTTCTTC. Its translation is CASSLGVEVRLAAYNEQFF.

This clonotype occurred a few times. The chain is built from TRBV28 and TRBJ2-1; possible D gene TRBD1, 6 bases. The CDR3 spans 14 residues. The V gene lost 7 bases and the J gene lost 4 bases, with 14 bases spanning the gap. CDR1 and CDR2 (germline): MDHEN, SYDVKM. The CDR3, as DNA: TGTGCCAGCAATATGGACAGCGTGTACAATGAGCAGTTCTTC. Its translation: CASNMDSVYNEQFF.

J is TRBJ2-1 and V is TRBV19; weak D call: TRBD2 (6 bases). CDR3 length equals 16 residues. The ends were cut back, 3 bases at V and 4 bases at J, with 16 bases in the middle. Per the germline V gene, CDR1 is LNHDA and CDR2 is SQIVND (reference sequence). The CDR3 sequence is CASSISGLAKYNEQFF. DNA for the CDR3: TGTGCCAGTAGTATTTCTGGGCTAGCGAAATACAATGAGCAGTTCTTC.

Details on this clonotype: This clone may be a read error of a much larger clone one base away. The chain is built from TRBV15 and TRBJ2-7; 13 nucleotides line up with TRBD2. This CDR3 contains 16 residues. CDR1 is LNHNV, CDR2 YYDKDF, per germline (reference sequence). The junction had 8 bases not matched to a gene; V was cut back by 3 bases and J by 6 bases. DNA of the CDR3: TGTGCCACCAGCAGCGGGACTAGCGGGGCTGGGTGCGAGCAGTACTTC. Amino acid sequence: CATSSGTSGAGCEQYF.

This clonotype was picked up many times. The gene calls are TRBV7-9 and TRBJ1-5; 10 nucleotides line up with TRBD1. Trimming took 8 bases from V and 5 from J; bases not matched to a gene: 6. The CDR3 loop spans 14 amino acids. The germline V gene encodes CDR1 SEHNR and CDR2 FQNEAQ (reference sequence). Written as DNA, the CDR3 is TGTGCCAGCCAGACAGGGGGCAGGGATCAGCCCCAGCATTTT. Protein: CASQTGGRDQPQHF.

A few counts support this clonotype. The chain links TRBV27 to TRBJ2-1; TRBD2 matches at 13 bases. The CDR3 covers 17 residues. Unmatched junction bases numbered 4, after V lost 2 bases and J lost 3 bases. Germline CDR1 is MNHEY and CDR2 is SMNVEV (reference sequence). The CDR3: CASSLRTSGSVYNEQFF. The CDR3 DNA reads TGTGCCAGCAGTTTACGGACTAGCGGGAGTGTCTACAATGAGCAGTTCTTC.

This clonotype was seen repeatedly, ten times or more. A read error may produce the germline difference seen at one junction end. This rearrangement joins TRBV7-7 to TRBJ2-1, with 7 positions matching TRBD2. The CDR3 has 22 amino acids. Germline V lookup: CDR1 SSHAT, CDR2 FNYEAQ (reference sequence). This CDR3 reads CASSLGPHDRGGSLYSYNERFF. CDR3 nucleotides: TGTGCTAGCAGCTTAGGACCCCATGATAGAGGCGGGAGTCTTTACTCCTACAATGAGCGGTTCTTC.

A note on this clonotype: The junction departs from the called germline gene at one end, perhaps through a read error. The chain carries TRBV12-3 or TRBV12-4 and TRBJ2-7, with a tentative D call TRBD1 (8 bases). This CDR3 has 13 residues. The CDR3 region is CASRVQGDYEQCF. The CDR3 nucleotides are TGTGCCAGCCGCGTACAGGGGGACTACGAGCAGTGCTTC.

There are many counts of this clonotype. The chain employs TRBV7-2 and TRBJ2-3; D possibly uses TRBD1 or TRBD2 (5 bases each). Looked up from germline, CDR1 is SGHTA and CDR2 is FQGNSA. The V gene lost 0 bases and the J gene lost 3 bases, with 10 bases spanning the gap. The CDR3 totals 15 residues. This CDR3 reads CASSLAAGTTDTQYF. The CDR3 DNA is TGTGCCAGCAGCTTAGCGGCCGGGACGACAGATACGCAGTATTTT. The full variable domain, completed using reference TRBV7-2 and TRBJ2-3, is GAGVSQSPSNKVTEKGKDVELRCDPISGHTALYWYRQSLGQGLEFLIYFQGNSAPDKSGLPSDRFSAERTGGSVSTLTIQRTQQEDSAVYLCASSLAAGTTDTQYFGPGTRLTVL.

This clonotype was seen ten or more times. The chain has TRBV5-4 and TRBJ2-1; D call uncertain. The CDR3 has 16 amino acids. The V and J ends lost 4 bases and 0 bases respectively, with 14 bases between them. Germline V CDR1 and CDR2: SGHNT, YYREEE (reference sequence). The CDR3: CASSRAHYGSYNEQFF. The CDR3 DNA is TGTGCCAGCAGCCGTGCCCATTACGGCTCCTACAATGAGCAGTTCTTC.

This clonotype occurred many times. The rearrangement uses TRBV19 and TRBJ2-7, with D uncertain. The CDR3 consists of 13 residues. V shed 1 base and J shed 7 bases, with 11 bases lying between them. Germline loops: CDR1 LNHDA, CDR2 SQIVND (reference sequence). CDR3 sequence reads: CASSIATLAEQYF. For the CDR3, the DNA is TGTGCCAGTAGTATAGCAACCTTGGCGGAGCAGTACTTC.

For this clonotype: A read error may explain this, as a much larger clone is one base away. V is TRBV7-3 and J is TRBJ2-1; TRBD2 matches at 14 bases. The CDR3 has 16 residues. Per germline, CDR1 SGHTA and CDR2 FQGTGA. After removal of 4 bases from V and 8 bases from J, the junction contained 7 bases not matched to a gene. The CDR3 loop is CASSSGPGLAGDEQFF. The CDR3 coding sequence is TGTGCCAGCAGCTCCGGACCGGGACTAGCGGGAGATGAGCAGTTCTTC.

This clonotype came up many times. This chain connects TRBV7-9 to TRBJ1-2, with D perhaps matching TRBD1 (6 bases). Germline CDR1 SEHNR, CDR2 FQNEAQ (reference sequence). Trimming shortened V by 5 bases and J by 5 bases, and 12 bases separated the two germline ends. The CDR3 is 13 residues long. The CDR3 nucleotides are TGTGCCAGCAGCAACCCCCAGGGGTATGGCTACACCTTC. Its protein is CASSNPQGYGYTF.

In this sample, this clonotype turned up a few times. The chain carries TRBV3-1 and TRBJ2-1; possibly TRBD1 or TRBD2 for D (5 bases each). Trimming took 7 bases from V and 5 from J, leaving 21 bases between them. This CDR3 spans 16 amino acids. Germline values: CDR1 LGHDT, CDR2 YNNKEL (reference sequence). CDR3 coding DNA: TGTGCCAGCACCCAGAACATAGGGGACCTAAACAATGAGCAGTTCTTC. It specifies CASTQNIGDLNNEQFF.

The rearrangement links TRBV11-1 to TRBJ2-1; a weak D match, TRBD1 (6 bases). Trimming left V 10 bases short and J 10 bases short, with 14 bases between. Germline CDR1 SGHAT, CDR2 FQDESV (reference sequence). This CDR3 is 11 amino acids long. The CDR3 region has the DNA TGTGCCATTGGCAGGGGAAGCGAGCAGTTCTTC. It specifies CAIGRGSEQFF.

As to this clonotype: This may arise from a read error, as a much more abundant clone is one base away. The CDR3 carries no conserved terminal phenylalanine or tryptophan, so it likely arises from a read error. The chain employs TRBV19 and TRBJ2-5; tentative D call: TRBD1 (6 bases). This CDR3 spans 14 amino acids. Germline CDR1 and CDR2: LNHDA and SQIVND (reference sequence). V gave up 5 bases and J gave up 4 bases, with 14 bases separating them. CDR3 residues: CASSVTGSGETQYS. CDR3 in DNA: TGTGCCAGTAGTGTTACAGGGTCGGGAGAGACCCAGTACTCC.

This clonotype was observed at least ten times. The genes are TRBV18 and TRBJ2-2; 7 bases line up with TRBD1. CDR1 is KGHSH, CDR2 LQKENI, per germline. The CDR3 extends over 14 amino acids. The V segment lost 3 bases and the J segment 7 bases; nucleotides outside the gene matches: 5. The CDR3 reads CASSPETGSGELFF. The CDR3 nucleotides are TGTGCCAGCTCACCGGAGACAGGGAGCGGGGAGCTGTTTTTT.

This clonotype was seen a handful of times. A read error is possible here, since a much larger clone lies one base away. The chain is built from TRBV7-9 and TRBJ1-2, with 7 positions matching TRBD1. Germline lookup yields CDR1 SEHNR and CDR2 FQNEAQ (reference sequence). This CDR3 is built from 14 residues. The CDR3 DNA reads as TGTGTCAGCAGCCGTATCGGGACAGACTATGGCTACACCTTC. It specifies CVSSRIGTDYGYTF.

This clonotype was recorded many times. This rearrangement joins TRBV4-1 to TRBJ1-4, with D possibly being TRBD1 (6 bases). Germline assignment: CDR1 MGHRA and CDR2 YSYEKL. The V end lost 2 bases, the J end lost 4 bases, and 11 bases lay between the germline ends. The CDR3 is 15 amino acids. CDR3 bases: TGCGCCAGCAGCCAATACCGGGACAATAATGAAAAACTGTTTTTT. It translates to CASSQYRDNNEKLFF.